Listed below are T cell receptor beta chains from one sample, sequenced in a study of beta chain features in type 1 diabetes. Libraries were prepared by immunoSEQ multiplex PCR; TCRdb keeps only in-frame clonotypes and omits some of them. The profile shows hundreds of thousands of clones, 15% to 20% of them singletons. Sequences were obtained from naive CD4+ T cells from blood. These receptors came from a woman in her late teens or twenties in good health. Both conserved end residues are part of each CDR3. D genes are given only for firm matches. The size field is filled for only some rows; it gives once, few, many or a size class.

V gene: TRBV7-2
D gene: TRBD1
J gene: TRBJ2-1
clone size: few
CDR3 protein: CASSFGTDSSEQFF
CDR3 DNA: TGTGCCAGCAGCTTCGGGACAGATAGCAGTGAGCAGTTCTTC

V gene: TRBV19
D gene: -
J gene: TRBJ1-2
clone size: -
CDR3 protein: CASATGVGYTF
CDR3 DNA: TGTGCCAGCGCGACCGGGGTTGGCTACACCTTC

V gene: TRBV18
D gene: TRBD2
J gene: TRBJ2-3
clone size: few
CDR3 protein: CASSYSGRTDTQYF
CDR3 DNA: TGTGCCAGCTCATATAGCGGGAGGACAGATACGCAGTATTTT

V gene: TRBV7-2
D gene: TRBD2
J gene: TRBJ2-2
clone size: -
CDR3 protein: CASSLDSSGRVGELFF
CDR3 DNA: TGTGCCAGCAGCTTAGATAGTAGCGGGAGGGTCGGGGAGCTGTTTTTT

V gene: TRBV6-1
D gene: -
J gene: TRBJ2-2
clone size: few
CDR3 protein: CASSEYNTGELFF
CDR3 DNA: TGTGCCAGCAGTGAATATAACACCGGGGAGCTGTTTTTT

V gene: TRBV7-2
D gene: -
J gene: TRBJ2-5
clone size: few
CDR3 protein: CASSLMGAGAQETQYF
CDR3 DNA: TGTGCCAGCAGCTTAATGGGCGCGGGGGCCCAAGAGACCCAGTACTTC

V gene: TRBV27
D gene: -
J gene: TRBJ2-3
clone size: -
CDR3 protein: CASSFDRYTDTQYF
CDR3 DNA: TGTGCCAGCAGTTTCGACCGGTACACAGATACGCAGTATTTT

V gene: TRBV6-5
D gene: TRBD1
J gene: TRBJ2-7
clone size: few
CDR3 protein: CASRPGQGITYEQYF
CDR3 DNA: TGTGCCAGCAGGCCGGGACAGGGGATAACCTACGAGCAGTACTTC

V gene: TRBV11-2
D gene: -
J gene: TRBJ2-7
clone size: few
CDR3 protein: CASSHIIGSTMVQYEQYF
CDR3 DNA: TGTGCCAGCAGCCACATTATCGGGAGCACTATGGTCCAGTACGAGCAGTACTTC

V gene: TRBV10-3
D gene: -
J gene: TRBJ2-1
clone size: -
CDR3 protein: CAISGTEGKGYNEQFF
CDR3 DNA: TGTGCCATCAGTGGGACGGAGGGTAAGGGGTACAATGAGCAGTTCTTC

V gene: TRBV4-1
D gene: TRBD1
J gene: TRBJ1-3
clone size: -
CDR3 protein: CASSPGTGAHTGNTIYF
CDR3 DNA: TGCGCCAGCAGCCCCGGGACAGGGGCCCACACTGGAAACACCATATATTTT

V gene: TRBV5-5
D gene: TRBD2
J gene: TRBJ2-1
clone size: -
CDR3 protein: CASSLGTSLYNEQFF
CDR3 DNA: TGTGCCAGCAGTCTCGGGACTAGCCTCTACAATGAGCAGTTCTTC

V gene: TRBV2
D gene: TRBD1
J gene: TRBJ2-5
clone size: -
CDR3 protein: CASRKGQGLQETQYF
CDR3 DNA: TGTGCCAGCAGGAAGGGACAGGGCCTCCAAGAGACCCAGTACTTC

V gene: TRBV7-9
D gene: -
J gene: TRBJ2-1
clone size: few
CDR3 protein: CASSLVGAVNEQFF
CDR3 DNA: TGTGCCAGCAGCTTAGTGGGGGCCGTCAATGAGCAGTTCTTC

V gene: TRBV7-2
D gene: -
J gene: TRBJ1-3
clone size: few
CDR3 protein: CASSLVQGPSGNTIYF
CDR3 DNA: TGTGCCAGCAGCTTAGTCCAGGGGCCCTCTGGAAACACCATATATTTT

V gene: TRBV19
D gene: -
J gene: TRBJ2-1
clone size: -
CDR3 protein: CASSLGGRLVGEQFF
CDR3 DNA: TGTGCCAGTAGTCTAGGTGGAAGACTAGTCGGTGAGCAGTTCTTC

V gene: TRBV28
D gene: -
J gene: TRBJ2-2
clone size: few
CDR3 protein: CASSFLGQTNTGELFF
CDR3 DNA: TGTGCCAGCAGTTTTTTGGGCCAAACCAACACCGGGGAGCTGTTTTTT

V gene: TRBV19
D gene: -
J gene: TRBJ1-2
clone size: -
CDR3 protein: CATSPQGLHYGYTF
CDR3 DNA: TGTGCCACCTCTCCCCAGGGTTTGCACTATGGCTACACCTTC

V gene: TRBV14
D gene: -
J gene: TRBJ1-5
clone size: few
CDR3 protein: CASSQVGGTNQPQHF
CDR3 DNA: TGTGCCAGCAGCCAAGTAGGGGGTACCAATCAGCCCCAGCATTTT

V gene: TRBV19
D gene: TRBD1
J gene: TRBJ2-1
clone size: few
CDR3 protein: CASRDRGQREQFF
CDR3 DNA: TGTGCCAGTAGGGACAGGGGGCAACGGGAGCAGTTCTTC

V gene: TRBV28
D gene: -
J gene: TRBJ2-7
clone size: -
CDR3 protein: CASTHRMGLPYEQYF
CDR3 DNA: TGTGCCAGCACCCATAGGATGGGGCTACCCTACGAGCAGTACTTC

V gene: TRBV6-5
D gene: TRBD1
J gene: TRBJ1-1
clone size: -
CDR3 protein: CASMLDRGPTEAFF
CDR3 DNA: TGTGCCAGCATGTTGGACAGGGGGCCAACTGAAGCTTTCTTT

V gene: TRBV5-1
D gene: -
J gene: TRBJ2-7
clone size: few
CDR3 protein: CASSLFRRNGDYEQYF
CDR3 DNA: TGCGCCAGCAGCTTGTTCCGTCGTAACGGAGACTACGAGCAGTACTTC

V gene: TRBV28
D gene: -
J gene: TRBJ2-1
clone size: few
CDR3 protein: CASSSAGPANEQFF
CDR3 DNA: TGTGCCAGCAGTTCGGCGGGCCCGGCGAATGAGCAGTTCTTC

V gene: TRBV5-8
D gene: -
J gene: TRBJ2-7
clone size: -
CDR3 protein: CASTLEGSAINYEQYF
CDR3 DNA: TGTGCCAGCACTCTGGAGGGTAGCGCGATCAACTACGAGCAGTACTTC

V gene: TRBV14
D gene: TRBD1
J gene: TRBJ1-2
clone size: -
CDR3 protein: CASSQGGDRRRSGYTF
CDR3 DNA: TGTGCCAGCAGCCAAGGTGGGGACAGGCGGCGAAGTGGCTACACCTTC

V gene: TRBV29-1
D gene: TRBD2
J gene: TRBJ2-7
clone size: -
CDR3 protein: CSVLKGASGPYEQYF
CDR3 DNA: TGCAGCGTTCTGAAAGGGGCTAGCGGTCCCTACGAGCAGTACTTC

V gene: TRBV11-2
D gene: TRBD2
J gene: TRBJ2-3
clone size: few
CDR3 protein: CATAGGAGDTQYF
CDR3 DNA: TGTGCCACAGCGGGAGGTGCGGGAGATACGCAGTATTTT

V gene: TRBV5-4
D gene: -
J gene: TRBJ2-2
clone size: few
CDR3 protein: CASSRDLNTGELFF
CDR3 DNA: TGTGCCAGCAGCCGAGATTTAAACACCGGGGAGCTGTTTTTT

V gene: TRBV9
D gene: -
J gene: TRBJ2-5
clone size: few
CDR3 protein: CASSVKGLPSGETQYF
CDR3 DNA: TGTGCCAGCAGCGTAAAAGGCCTGCCTTCTGGAGAGACCCAGTACTTC

V gene: TRBV18
D gene: -
J gene: TRBJ2-6
clone size: -
CDR3 protein: CASSANFDSGANVLTF
CDR3 DNA: TGTGCCAGCTCAGCCAATTTCGACTCTGGGGCCAACGTCCTGACTTTC

V gene: TRBV18
D gene: TRBD2
J gene: TRBJ2-1
clone size: -
CDR3 protein: CASSRERRENIVEQFF
CDR3 DNA: TGTGCCAGCTCACGAGAGCGGCGGGAGAATATTGTTGAGCAGTTCTTC

V gene: TRBV5-4
D gene: -
J gene: TRBJ2-7
clone size: -
CDR3 protein: CASSFAAYSEQYF
CDR3 DNA: TGTGCCAGCAGCTTTGCAGCCTATAGCGAGCAGTACTTC

V gene: TRBV5-4
D gene: -
J gene: TRBJ2-5
clone size: -
CDR3 protein: CASSHKMGRQETQYF
CDR3 DNA: TGTGCCAGCAGCCACAAGATGGGACGGCAAGAGACCCAGTACTTC

V gene: TRBV7-3
D gene: TRBD2
J gene: TRBJ2-7
clone size: few
CDR3 protein: CASSLMTSGRYEQYF
CDR3 DNA: TGTGCCAGCAGCTTAATGACTAGCGGGAGGTACGAGCAGTACTTC

V gene: TRBV25-1
D gene: TRBD2
J gene: TRBJ2-3
clone size: few
CDR3 protein: CASSEWASGSITDTQYF
CDR3 DNA: TGTGCCAGCAGTGAATGGGCTAGCGGGAGTATAACAGATACGCAGTATTTT

V gene: TRBV27
D gene: TRBD1
J gene: TRBJ2-7
clone size: -
CDR3 protein: CASSFKRTGYEQYF
CDR3 DNA: TGTGCCAGCAGTTTTAAAAGGACAGGCTACGAGCAGTACTTC

V gene: TRBV7-2
D gene: -
J gene: TRBJ2-1
clone size: few
CDR3 protein: CASSRENNEQFF
CDR3 DNA: TGTGCCAGCAGCCGTGAGAACAATGAGCAGTTCTTC

V gene: TRBV18
D gene: TRBD2
J gene: TRBJ2-2
clone size: -
CDR3 protein: CASSPRGTSGSSTGELFF
CDR3 DNA: TGTGCCAGCTCACCACGAGGGACTAGCGGGAGTAGTACCGGGGAGCTGTTTTTT

V gene: TRBV5-4
D gene: TRBD2
J gene: TRBJ2-2
clone size: few
CDR3 protein: CASSLGGTSMHTGELFF
CDR3 DNA: TGTGCCAGCAGCTTGGGGGGGACTAGCATGCACACCGGGGAGCTGTTTTTT

V gene: TRBV7-2
D gene: TRBD1
J gene: TRBJ1-4
clone size: few
CDR3 protein: CASSTGQGGEKLFF
CDR3 DNA: TGTGCCAGCAGCACAGGACAGGGAGGTGAAAAACTGTTTTTT

V gene: TRBV7-9
D gene: TRBD1
J gene: TRBJ2-5
clone size: -
CDR3 protein: CASSAPDRGRETQYF
CDR3 DNA: TGTGCCAGCAGCGCCCCGGACAGGGGGCGTGAGACCCAGTACTTC

V gene: TRBV18
D gene: -
J gene: TRBJ1-4
clone size: few
CDR3 protein: CASSPPGSGNEKLFF
CDR3 DNA: TGTGCCAGCTCACCACCAGGGTCGGGTAATGAAAAACTGTTTTTT

V gene: TRBV7-2
D gene: -
J gene: TRBJ2-7
clone size: few
CDR3 protein: CASSRPPVYEQYF
CDR3 DNA: TGTGCCAGCAGCCGCCCCCCCGTCTACGAGCAGTACTTC

V gene: TRBV18
D gene: -
J gene: TRBJ1-5
clone size: few
CDR3 protein: CASSPGGDQPQHF
CDR3 DNA: TGTGCCAGCTCACCAGGGGGCGATCAGCCCCAGCATTTT